The 6 T cell receptor beta chains below were found in one sample sequenced in a study of blood T cell repertoires in COVID-19. TCRdb keeps only in-frame clones here, not all; method: immunoSEQ multiplex PCR. The sample consists of about 120,000 clones, approximately 86% of them appearing once. Material for sequencing was peripheral blood. These receptors were obtained from a man in his forties with acute or convalescent COVID-19.

V is TRBV4-3 and J is TRBJ1-5; D unclear. Per germline, CDR1 LGHNA and CDR2 YSLEER. CDR3 length equals 15 residues. V was clipped by 2 bases and J by 0 bases, with 8 bases between them. CDR3 nucleotide sequence: TGCGCCAGCAGCCAAAATACCTATAGCAATCAGCCCCAGCATTTT. Translated: CASSQNTYSNQPQHF.

This chain joins TRBV9 and TRBJ2-7; TRBD1 aligns across 7 bases. V gave up 2 bases and J gave up 3 bases; unmatched junction bases: 8. Germline assignment: CDR1 SGDLS and CDR2 YYNGEE. This CDR3 region has 15 residues. The CDR3 here is CASSVGGDRYYEQYF. CDR3 nucleotides: TGTGCCAGCAGCGTCGGTGGGGACAGATACTACGAGCAGTACTTC.

The rearrangement uses TRBV11-2 and TRBJ2-3; no clear D gene. The germline V gene encodes CDR1 SGHAT and CDR2 FQNNGV. V shed 3 bases and J shed 0 bases, with 4 bases lying between them. The CDR3 is 13 residues long. Here the CDR3 reads CASSFLSTDTQYF. CDR3 nucleotides: TGTGCCAGCAGCTTCCTTAGCACAGATACGCAGTATTTT.

The gene calls are TRBV9 and TRBJ1-2; possible D gene TRBD1, 5 bases. CDR1 is SGDLS and CDR2 is YYNGEE in the germline V gene. This CDR3 comprises 16 residues. Between the trimmed V and J ends, which lost 2 bases and 3 bases, there was a span of 17 bases. Here the CDR3 DNA reads TGTGCCAGCAGCGTGGGTAGGGGTGAACTCGACTATGGCTACACCTTC. Protein product: CASSVGRGELDYGYTF. Full variable domain (outside the CDR3, taken from reference TRBV9 and TRBJ1-2): DSGVTQTPKHLITATGQRVTLRCSPRSGDLSVYWYQQSLDQGLQFLIQYYNGEERAKGNILERFSAQQFPDLHSELNLSSLELGDSALYFCASSVGRGELDYGYTFGSGTRLTVV.

V and J are TRBV5-6 and TRBJ2-5; tentatively, D is TRBD2 (5 bases). Germline V gene lookup returns CDR1 SGHDT and CDR2 YYEEEE. This CDR3 is built from 13 residues. Trimming took 3 bases from V and 2 from J, leaving 8 bases between them. CDR3 sequence: CASSSGIQETQYF. CDR3 DNA: TGTGCCAGCAGCTCGGGGATTCAAGAGACCCAGTACTTC.

V is TRBV7-2 and J is TRBJ2-7, with D perhaps matching TRBD2 (5 bases). The CDR3 totals 12 residues. Trimming pared 2 bases from V and 6 bases from J, leaving 8 bases between. Germline V gene sequence: CDR1 SGHTA, CDR2 FQGNSA. The CDR3 here is CASSLPGSEQYF. The CDR3 coding sequence is TGTGCCAGCAGCTTACCGGGGAGCGAGCAGTACTTC.